This T cell receptor (beta chain) was sequenced during a study of cytotoxic CD8 clonotypes in ibrutinib-treated CLL. At the level of the study: Patient counts were ten to eleven relapsed/refractory, roughly 15 treatment-naive and around 18 IGHV unmutated.

Trimming took off 6 bases at V and 1 base at J, with 3 bases between the two ends. This CDR3 spans 11 amino acids. Germline V gives CDR1 MGHDK, CDR2 SYGVNS. Using immunoSEQ multiplex PCR, the repertoire was profiled, and TCRdb retains in-frame clones only, with some absent. The table includes 250,000 to 350,000 clones, around 76% detected once. The sequence derives from a human donor with chronic lymphocytic leukemia. The source was PBMCs, collected at disease progression, from a patient treated with ibrutinib. The chain employs TRBV25-1 and TRBJ2-5, with D unresolved. This chain's CDR3 is CASSGQETQYF. The CDR3 DNA follows: TGTGCCAGCAGCGGCCAAGAGACCCAGTACTTC.